Reported below is one TCR beta chain. Its target is not known. J gave up 2 bases and V 4 bases, and 3 bases lay outside the gene matches. Germline CDR1 LNHNV, CDR2 YYDKDF (reference sequence). There are 15 residues in the CDR3. Using immunoSEQ multiplex PCR, the repertoire was profiled, and TCRdb retains in-frame clones only, with some absent. The table records 30,000 to 40,000 clones, around 66% of them present only once. This record belongs to a study of monozygotic twins with cystic fibrosis. Notes on the study in general: Co-twins had the most similar V usage for 13 of 16 pairs, J for 8.

Specimen: blood. The sequence derives from a girl between 5 and 17 years old with cystic fibrosis. This chain uses TRBV15 with TRBJ2-1; 9 bases align to TRBD1. CDR3: CATSTDRGAYNEQFF. CDR3 nucleotides: TGTGCCACCAGCACCGACAGGGGGGCCTACAATGAGCAGTTCTTC.